The present TCR beta chain was sequenced within a study of T cells in localized non-small cell lung cancer. TCRdb keeps only in-frame clones here, not all; method: immunoSEQ multiplex PCR. The sample lists 18,000 or so clones; 70% to 90% were seen once. General observations from the study: Higher blood T cell density went with longer overall survival. Heterogeneity within the tumor remains possible, as just one region underwent sequencing.

A word on this clone: Its matching antigen is unknown.

The V end was cut by 7 bases, the J end by 2 bases, with 13 bases between. The CDR3 extends over 14 amino acids. The germline gives CDR1 LGHNT, CDR2 FRNRAP. This material consisted of peripheral blood, taken before any cancer treatment. The sequence derives from a man aged 40 to 70 with stage I lung adenocarcinoma. This chain connects TRBV12-5 to TRBJ2-3; tentative D call: TRBD2 (7 bases). CDR3 bases: TGTGCTAGTGCCGAGGGGGGGTTCACAGATACGCAGTATTTT. This sequence encodes CASAEGGFTDTQYF.